This T cell receptor (beta chain) was retrieved from a study of neoadjuvant anti-PD-1 for oral cavity cancer. Most PBMC samples had 480 ng input DNA in six replicates. Sequencing used immunoSEQ multiplex PCR; TCRdb keeps in-frame clones, though not all of them. The top ten clones hold about 5% of a sample with 40,000 to 50,000 clones, 77% of them seen once. As to time point: after neoadjuvant nivolumab, at surgical resection. These newly diagnosed stage II-IVA oral cavity squamous cell carcinoma patients had no prior systemic or radiation treatment. Germline CDR1 SGHRS, CDR2 YFSETQ. The CDR3 is 15 residues long. Unmatched junction bases numbered 9, after V lost 2 bases and J lost 8 bases.

This TCR came from a person aged 35-79 years with oral cavity squamous cell carcinoma. The input for sequencing was PBMCs, taken after nivolumab (anti-PD-1) treatment. The V gene is TRBV5-1, the J gene TRBJ2-1, with 8 bases matching TRBD1. In nucleotides, the CDR3 is TGCGCCAGCAGCTTAGCGACAGGGGTGGTAGATGAGCAGTTCTTC. This gives the protein CASSLATGVVDEQFF.